These T cell receptor beta chains were read from a single sample in a study of response to subunit inactivated influenza vaccine. From the RT-PCR reads, TCRdb called clonotypes with MiXCR, one entry per CDR3 protein. The data show more than 550,000 distinct CDR3 sequences, around 10% seen once. These same records also appear under a second study, on T cells expressing NK-cell markers.

Sequencing used PBMCs from blood, obtained on the day of vaccination. All receptors come from a man aged 50 or older who received an inactivated influenza vaccine. The CDR3 runs from the conserved cysteine through the conserved F or W. The D gene is left open where the match is weak. Size is omitted from some rows. Given values are once, few, many or a class for expanded clones.

>TRBV20-1|TRBJ2-7|TRBD1|many
CSARLPSGGYEQYF
TGCAGTGCTAGACTTCCATCAGGGGGCTACGAGCAGTACTTC
>TRBV20-1|TRBJ1-6|NA|NA
CSASPRQGRNSPLHF
TGCAGTGCTAGCCCCCGTCAGGGCCGGAATTCACCCCTCCACTTT
>TRBV6-5|TRBJ2-1|NA|NA
CASSFGGHFLWNEQFF
TGTGCCAGCAGTTTCGGTGGACATTTTCTCTGGAATGAGCAGTTCTTC
>TRBV4-1|TRBJ2-2|NA|few
CASSQEQLHAPGELFF
TGCGCCAGCAGCCAAGAGCAGCTTCACGCTCCCGGGGAGCTGTTTTTT
>TRBV12-3/TRBV12-4|TRBJ2-7|TRBD1|few
CASRSRSGTAQYF
TGTGCCAGCAGGTCACGGTCCGGGACAGCGCAGTACTTC
>TRBV19|TRBJ2-7|NA|NA
CASSARLGIYEQYF
TGTGCCAGTAGTGCCCGACTAGGGATATACGAGCAGTACTTC
>TRBV11-2|TRBJ2-3|NA|many
CASSFAGRSTDTQYF
TGTGCCAGCAGCTTCGCGGGCAGAAGCACAGATACGCAGTATTTT
>TRBV29-1|TRBJ2-1|TRBD1|NA
CSVVFGTGTNEQFF
TGCAGCGTTGTCTTCGGGACAGGGACCAATGAGCAGTTCTTC
>TRBV7-9|TRBJ1-2|TRBD1|NA
CASSVDRGVFGYTF
TGTGCCAGCAGCGTGGACAGGGGAGTATTCGGCTACACCTTC
>TRBV28|TRBJ2-3|NA|few
CASSLYGVTDTQYF
TGTGCCAGCAGTTTATATGGGGTCACAGATACGCAGTATTTT
>TRBV12-3/TRBV12-4|TRBJ2-6|NA|many
CASTMSPSGANVLTF
TGTGCCAGCACCATGAGTCCCTCTGGGGCCAACGTCCTGACTTTC
>TRBV7-2|TRBJ1-2|TRBD1|few
CASSLGGQAKLYGYTF
TGTGCCAGCAGCTTGGGTGGACAGGCTAAACTGTATGGCTACACCTTC
>TRBV20-1|TRBJ2-7|TRBD2|few
CSANPGASGGYEQYF
TGCAGTGCGAACCCCGGGGCTAGCGGGGGCTACGAGCAGTACTTC
>TRBV20-1|TRBJ2-3|NA|few
CSARPGSITDTQYF
TGCAGTGCTAGGCCGGGGTCAATCACAGATACGCAGTATTTT
>TRBV21-1|TRBJ2-2|NA|NA
CASSKGGAGGPNTGELFF
TGTGCCAGCAGCAAGGGTGGAGCGGGAGGTCCAAACACCGGGGAGCTGTTTTTT